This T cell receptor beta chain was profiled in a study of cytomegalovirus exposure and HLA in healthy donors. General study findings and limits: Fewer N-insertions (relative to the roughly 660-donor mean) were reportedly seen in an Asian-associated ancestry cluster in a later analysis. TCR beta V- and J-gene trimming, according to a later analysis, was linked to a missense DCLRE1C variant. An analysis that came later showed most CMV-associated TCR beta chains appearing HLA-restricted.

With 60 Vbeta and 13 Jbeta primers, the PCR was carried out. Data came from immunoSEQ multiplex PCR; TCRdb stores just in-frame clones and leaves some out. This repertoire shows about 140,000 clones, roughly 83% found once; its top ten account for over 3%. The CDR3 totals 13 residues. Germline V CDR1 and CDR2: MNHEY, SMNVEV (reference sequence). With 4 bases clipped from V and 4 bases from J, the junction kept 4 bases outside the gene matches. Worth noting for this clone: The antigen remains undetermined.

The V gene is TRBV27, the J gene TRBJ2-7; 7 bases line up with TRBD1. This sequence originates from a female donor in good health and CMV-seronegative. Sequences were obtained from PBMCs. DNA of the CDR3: TGTGCCAGCAGTTCCCAGGGGGAGTACGAGCAGTACTTC. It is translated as CASSSQGEYEQYF.